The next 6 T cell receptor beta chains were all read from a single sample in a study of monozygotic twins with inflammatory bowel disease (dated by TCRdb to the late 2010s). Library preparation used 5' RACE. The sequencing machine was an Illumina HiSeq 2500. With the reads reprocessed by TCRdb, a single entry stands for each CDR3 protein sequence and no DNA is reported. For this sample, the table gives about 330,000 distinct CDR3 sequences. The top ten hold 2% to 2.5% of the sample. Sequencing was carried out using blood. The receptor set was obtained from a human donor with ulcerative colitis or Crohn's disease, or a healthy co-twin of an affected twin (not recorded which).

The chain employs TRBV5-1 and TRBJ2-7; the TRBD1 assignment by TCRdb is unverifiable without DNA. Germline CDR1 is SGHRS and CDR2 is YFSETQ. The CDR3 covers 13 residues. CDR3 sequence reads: CASSSDGGYEQYF.

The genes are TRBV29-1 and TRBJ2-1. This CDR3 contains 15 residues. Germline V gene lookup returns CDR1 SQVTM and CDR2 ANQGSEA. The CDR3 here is CSVEGPTRMHNEQFF.

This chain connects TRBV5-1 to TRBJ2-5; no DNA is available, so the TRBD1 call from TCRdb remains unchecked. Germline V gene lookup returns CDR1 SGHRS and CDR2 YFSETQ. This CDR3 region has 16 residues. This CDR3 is CASSSMPGQGTETQYF.

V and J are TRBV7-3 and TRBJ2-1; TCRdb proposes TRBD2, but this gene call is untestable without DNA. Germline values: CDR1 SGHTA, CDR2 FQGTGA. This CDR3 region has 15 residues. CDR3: CASSQQSGYNNEQFF.

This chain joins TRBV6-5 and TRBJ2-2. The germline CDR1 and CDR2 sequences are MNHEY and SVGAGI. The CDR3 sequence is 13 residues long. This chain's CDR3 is CASSFGDTGELFF.

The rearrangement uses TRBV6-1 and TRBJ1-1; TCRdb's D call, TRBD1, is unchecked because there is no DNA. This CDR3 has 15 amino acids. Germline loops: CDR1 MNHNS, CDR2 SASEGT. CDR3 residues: CASREGTQGNTEAFF.